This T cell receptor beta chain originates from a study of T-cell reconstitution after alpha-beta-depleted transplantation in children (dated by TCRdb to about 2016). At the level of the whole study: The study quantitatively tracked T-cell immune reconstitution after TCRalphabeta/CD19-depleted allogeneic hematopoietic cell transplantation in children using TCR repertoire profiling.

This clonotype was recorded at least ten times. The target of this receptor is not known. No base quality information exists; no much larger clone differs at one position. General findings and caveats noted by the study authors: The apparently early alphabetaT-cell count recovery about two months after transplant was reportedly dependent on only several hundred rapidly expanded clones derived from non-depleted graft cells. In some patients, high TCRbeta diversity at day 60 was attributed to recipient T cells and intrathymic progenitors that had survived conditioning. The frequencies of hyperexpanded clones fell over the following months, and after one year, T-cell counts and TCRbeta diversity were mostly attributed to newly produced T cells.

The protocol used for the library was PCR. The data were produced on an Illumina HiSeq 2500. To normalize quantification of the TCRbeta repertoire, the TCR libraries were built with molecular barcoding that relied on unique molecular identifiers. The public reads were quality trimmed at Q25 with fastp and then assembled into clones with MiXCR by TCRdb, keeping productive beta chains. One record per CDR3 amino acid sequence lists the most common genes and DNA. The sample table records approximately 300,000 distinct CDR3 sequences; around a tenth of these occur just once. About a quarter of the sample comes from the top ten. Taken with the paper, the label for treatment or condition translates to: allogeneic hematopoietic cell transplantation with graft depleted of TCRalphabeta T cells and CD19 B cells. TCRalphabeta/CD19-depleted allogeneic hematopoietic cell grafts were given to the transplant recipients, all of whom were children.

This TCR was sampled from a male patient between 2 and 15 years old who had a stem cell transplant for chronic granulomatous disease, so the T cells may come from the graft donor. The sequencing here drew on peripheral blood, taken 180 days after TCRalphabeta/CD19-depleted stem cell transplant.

CDR3 reads: CASSAAAWDITYEQYF. The sequenced DNA is TGTGCCAGCAGCGCCGCCGCCTGGGACATAACCTACGAGCAGTACTTC. Here the chain combines TRBV11-2 and TRBJ2-7; matching of 6 bases hints at TRBD1 as the D gene. Trimming costs V 5 bases and J 2 bases, and their ends lie 19 bases apart. The CDR3 numbers 16 residues from cysteine through phenylalanine. Only the CDR3 part of the read is kept: 48 bases, read in frame from the first base. In the germline V gene, CDR1 corresponds to SGHAT and CDR2 to FQNNGV. Where the CDR3 stops, the reference TRBV11-2 and TRBJ2-7 genes take over; the full variable domain is EAGVAQSPRYKIIEKRQSVAFWCNPISGHATLYWYQQILGQGPKLLIQFQNNGVVDDSQLPKDRFSAERLKGVDSTLKIQPAKLEDSAVYLCASSAAAWDITYEQYFGPGTRLTVT.